The following is a TCR beta chain sequence with its context. What it recognizes is unknown. Germline CDR1 reads MNHEY; CDR2 reads SMNVEV (reference sequence). The CDR3 sequence is 16 residues long. V was pared by 1 base and J by 6 bases, with 8 bases of the junction left unmatched. Second-dose schedules of about 4 or about 12 weeks were combined. This specimen comes from a study of T cell responses to AZD1222 COVID-19 vaccine. Whole-study results and caveats: Variant regions that are unmutated are reportedly the target of nearly half of spike-specific TCRs. The CD4 TCRs associated with vaccination extended across spike and predominated at 160-218 and 743-854.

Produced via immunoSEQ multiplex PCR; TCRdb's table is partial and in-frame only. The profile shows tens of thousands of clones, over 70% of them singletons. The chain carries TRBV27 and TRBJ2-1, with TRBD2 matching over 8 bases. This receptor was identified in an adult who received the AZD1222 COVID-19 vaccine. The specimen comprised peripheral blood, sampled 28 days after the second AZD1222 dose. CDR3 DNA sequence: TGTGCCAGCAGTTTATTCCAGGCGGGGGGCCCCAATGAGCAGTTCTTC. This gives the protein CASSLFQAGGPNEQFF.